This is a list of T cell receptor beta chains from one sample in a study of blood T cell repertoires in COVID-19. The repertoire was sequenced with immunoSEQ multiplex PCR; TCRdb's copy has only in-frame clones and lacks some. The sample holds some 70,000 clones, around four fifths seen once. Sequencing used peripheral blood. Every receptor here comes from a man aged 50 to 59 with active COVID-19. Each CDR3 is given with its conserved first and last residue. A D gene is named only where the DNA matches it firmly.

CDR3: CASSQDGRGLTSTDTQYF
J: TRBJ2-3
D: .
V: TRBV3-1/TRBV3-2

CDR3: CASSSGSQGRRAFF
J: TRBJ1-1
D: .
V: TRBV28

CDR3: CATSRGTGVQETQYF
J: TRBJ2-5
D: TRBD1
V: TRBV15

CDR3: CASSLGHYGYTF
J: TRBJ1-2
D: .
V: TRBV28

CDR3: CASSPRTDSYEQYF
J: TRBJ2-7
D: .
V: TRBV13

CDR3: CAIWDRGRPQHF
J: TRBJ1-5
D: TRBD1
V: TRBV10-3

CDR3: CASSPMTGDVFTGELFF
J: TRBJ2-2
D: TRBD1
V: TRBV7-6

CDR3: CASSKGLGSLCSYEQYF
J: TRBJ2-7
D: .
V: TRBV21-1

CDR3: CASSLQKGTRNNEQFF
J: TRBJ2-1
D: TRBD2
V: TRBV18

CDR3: CASSQGGVGGNEQYF
J: TRBJ2-7
D: .
V: TRBV3-1/TRBV3-2

CDR3: CASSLGGSGVNEQFF
J: TRBJ2-1
D: TRBD2
V: TRBV7-2

CDR3: CAWGASGHQPQHF
J: TRBJ1-5
D: .
V: TRBV30

CDR3: CASSLATSGYNEQFF
J: TRBJ2-1
D: TRBD2
V: TRBV7-2

CDR3: CAWRQQGDEQYF
J: TRBJ2-7
D: .
V: TRBV30

CDR3: CASSGRTGLKSGANVLTF
J: TRBJ2-6
D: TRBD1
V: TRBV5-6

CDR3: CASNKGMVQGSANTEAFF
J: TRBJ1-1
D: TRBD1
V: TRBV7-8